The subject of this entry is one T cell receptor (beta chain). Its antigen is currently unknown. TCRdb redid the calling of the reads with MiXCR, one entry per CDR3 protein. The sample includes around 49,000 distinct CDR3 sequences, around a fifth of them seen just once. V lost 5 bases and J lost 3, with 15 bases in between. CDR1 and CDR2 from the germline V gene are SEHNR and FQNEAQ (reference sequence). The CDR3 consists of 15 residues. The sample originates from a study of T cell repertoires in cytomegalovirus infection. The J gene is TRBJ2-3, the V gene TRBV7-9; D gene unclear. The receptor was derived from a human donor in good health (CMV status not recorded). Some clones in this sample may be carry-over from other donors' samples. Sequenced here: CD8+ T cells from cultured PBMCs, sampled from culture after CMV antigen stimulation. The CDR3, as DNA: TGTGCCAGCAGCCCGGCCGCGGAGTCAACAGATACGCAGTATTTT. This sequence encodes CASSPAAESTDTQYF.